The next 11 T cell receptor beta chains were all read from a single sample in a study of control samples from healthy donors and cancer patients. TCRdb's table, derived via immunoSEQ multiplex PCR, lists solely in-frame clones and lacks some. This table has about 150,000 clones, just under 95% appearing once. Sequenced: blood. The receptors derive from a man in his forties or fifties in good health.

In its sample, this clone was seen a few times. This chain joins TRBV7-2 and TRBJ1-5; D gene ambiguous. The ends were cut back, 3 bases at V and 0 bases at J, with 9 bases in the middle. Germline assignment: CDR1 SGHTA and CDR2 FQGNSA. The CDR3 totals 15 residues. The CDR3 DNA follows: TGTGCCAGCAGCTTCTCGGAGGGTAGCAATCAGCCCCAGCATTTT. Translating gives CASSFSEGSNQPQHF.

The rearrangement joins TRBV2 to TRBJ1-5; 7 bases align to TRBD1. Unmatched junction bases numbered 9, after V lost 6 bases and J lost 4 bases. There are 15 residues in the CDR3. From germline, CDR1 is SNHLY and CDR2 FYNNEI. CDR3: CASRLPGQSNQPQHF. DNA of the CDR3: TGTGCCAGCAGGTTACCGGGACAGAGTAATCAGCCCCAGCATTTT.

The rearrangement joins TRBV7-9 to TRBJ1-1, with D hard to call. V was clipped by 5 bases and J by 0 bases, with 4 bases between them. The V gene's germline CDR1 is SEHNR and CDR2 FQNEAQ (reference sequence). The CDR3 runs 12 residues. CDR3 in amino acids: CASSLMNTEAFF. The DNA for the CDR3 is TGTGCCAGCAGCCTCATGAACACTGAAGCTTTCTTT.

CDR3 in amino acids: CASSLGGRGPNTGELFF. The CDR3 nucleotides read TGTGCCAGCAGCTTGGGGGGGCGGGGGCCGAACACCGGGGAGCTGTTTTTT. The rearrangement links TRBV5-4 to TRBJ2-2; D is perhaps TRBD2 (7 bases). Germline CDR1 is SGHNT and CDR2 is YYREEE (reference sequence). Trimming left V 0 bases short and J 0 bases short, with 12 bases between. This CDR3 region has 17 residues.

The V call is TRBV7-3, the J call TRBJ2-7, with 7 bases lining up with TRBD2. The CDR3 loop spans 15 amino acids. Germline loops: CDR1 SGHTA, CDR2 FQGTGA. Germline trimming cut 5 bases from V and 6 bases from J; bases unmatched to any gene: 13. The CDR3 sequence: CASSPVDQPGGEQYF. In DNA, the CDR3 is TGTGCCAGCAGCCCCGTCGACCAGCCGGGGGGCGAGCAGTACTTC.

This chain links TRBV29-1 with TRBJ1-2; D perhaps matches TRBD1 (5 bases). The CDR3 extends over 15 amino acids. The germline V gene has CDR1 SQVTM and CDR2 ANQGSEA. V lost 0 bases to trimming and J lost 3 bases, with 14 bases between them. CDR3 residues: CSVEDREGRDYGYTF. CDR3 in DNA: TGCAGCGTTGAAGATAGAGAGGGGCGCGACTATGGCTACACCTTC.

This rearrangement joins TRBV28 to TRBJ1-5; D is undetermined. Germline V gene data show CDR1 as MDHEN and CDR2 as SYDVKM. Trimming removed 3 bases from V and 6 bases from J, with 18 bases in between. There are 16 residues in the CDR3. This CDR3 is CASSFPRASVGQPQHF. The CDR3 DNA is TGTGCCAGCAGTTTCCCCCGGGCTTCGGTCGGTCAGCCCCAGCATTTT.

CDR3 in DNA: TGCAGTGCTAGTCAGGGGGGAAGCACTGAAGCTTTCTTT. It encodes CSASQGGSTEAFF. V and J are TRBV20-1 and TRBJ1-1; 7 bases are shared with TRBD1. Trimming cost V 3 bases and J 4 bases; bases outside gene matches: 5. The CDR3 has 13 amino acids. The V gene's germline CDR1 is DFQATT and CDR2 SNEGSKA (reference sequence).

This chain joins TRBV2 and TRBJ2-7, with D perhaps TRBD1 (6 bases). From germline, CDR1 is SNHLY and CDR2 FYNNEI. This CDR3 region has 14 residues. V lost 6 bases and J 0 bases, leaving 12 bases between the germline ends. This CDR3 is CASRWTESSYEQYF. CDR3 nucleotide sequence: TGTGCCAGCAGGTGGACAGAAAGCTCCTACGAGCAGTACTTC.

As concerns this clone: The germline gene is not matched at one end of the junction; a read error may be the cause. The rearrangement uses TRBV29-1 and TRBJ2-7, with 11 bases fitting TRBD2. The CDR3 sequence is 16 residues long. The germline V gene encodes CDR1 SQVTM and CDR2 ANQGSEA. The CDR3 nucleotides read TGCCGCGTTACGGGGCCAACTAGCGGGGGCGCCTACGAGCAGTACTTC. This encodes CRVTGPTSGGAYEQYF.

The V gene is TRBV5-5, the J gene TRBJ1-2, with a possible D match to TRBD1 (6 bases). This CDR3 is built from 16 residues. Germline CDR1 is SGHKS and CDR2 is YYEKEE (reference sequence). V lost 0 bases, J lost 8 bases, and 20 bases lay in between. The DNA for the CDR3 is TGTGCCAGCAGCTTGGGATGGGGTGATGCGGGGGGCGGCTACACCTTC. Translated: CASSLGWGDAGGGYTF.